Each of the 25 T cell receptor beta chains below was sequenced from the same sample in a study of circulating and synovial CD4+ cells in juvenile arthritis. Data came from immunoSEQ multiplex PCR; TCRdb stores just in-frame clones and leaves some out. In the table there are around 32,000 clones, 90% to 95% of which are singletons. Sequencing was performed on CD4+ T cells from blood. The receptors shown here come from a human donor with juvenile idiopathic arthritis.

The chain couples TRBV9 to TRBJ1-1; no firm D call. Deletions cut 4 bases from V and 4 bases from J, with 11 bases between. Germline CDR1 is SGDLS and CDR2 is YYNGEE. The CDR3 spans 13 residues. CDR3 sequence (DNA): TGTGCCAGCAGCTCTCGAGGGTTCACTGAAGCTTTCTTT. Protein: CASSSRGFTEAFF. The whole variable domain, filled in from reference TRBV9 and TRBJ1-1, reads DSGVTQTPKHLITATGQRVTLRCSPRSGDLSVYWYQQSLDQGLQFLIQYYNGEERAKGNILERFSAQQFPDLHSELNLSSLELGDSALYFCASSSRGFTEAFFGQGTRLTVV.

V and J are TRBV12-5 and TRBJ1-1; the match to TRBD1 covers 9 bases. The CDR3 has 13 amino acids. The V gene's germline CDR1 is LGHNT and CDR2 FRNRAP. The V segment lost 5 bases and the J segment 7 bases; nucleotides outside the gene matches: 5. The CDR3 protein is CASGPGTGLEAFF. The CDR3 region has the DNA TGTGCTAGTGGTCCGGGGACAGGGCTTGAAGCTTTCTTT.

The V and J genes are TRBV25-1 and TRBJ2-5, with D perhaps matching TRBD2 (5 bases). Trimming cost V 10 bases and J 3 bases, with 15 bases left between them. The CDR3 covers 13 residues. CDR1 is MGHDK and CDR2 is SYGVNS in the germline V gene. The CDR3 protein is CANRATNKETQYF. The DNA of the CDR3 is TGTGCCAATCGGGCGACTAATAAAGAGACCCAGTACTTC.

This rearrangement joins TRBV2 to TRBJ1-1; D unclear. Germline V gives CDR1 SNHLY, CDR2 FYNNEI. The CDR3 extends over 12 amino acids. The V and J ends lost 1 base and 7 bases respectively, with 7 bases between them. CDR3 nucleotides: TGTGCCAGCAGTGAAGGGCGGGGTGAAGCTTTCTTT. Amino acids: CASSEGRGEAFF.

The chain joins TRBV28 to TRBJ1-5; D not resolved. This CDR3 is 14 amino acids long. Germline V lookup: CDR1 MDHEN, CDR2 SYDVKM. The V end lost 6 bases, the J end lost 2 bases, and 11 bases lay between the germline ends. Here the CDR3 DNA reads TGTGCCAGCAGCATTAGACGGGGCAATCAGCCCCAGCATTTT. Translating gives CASSIRRGNQPQHF.

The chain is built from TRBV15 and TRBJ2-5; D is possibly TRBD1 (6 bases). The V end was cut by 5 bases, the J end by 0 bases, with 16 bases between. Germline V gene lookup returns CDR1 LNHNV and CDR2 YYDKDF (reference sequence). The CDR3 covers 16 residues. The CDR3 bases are TGTGCCACCAGCCTTACGGTGGGGGCGGACCAAGAGACCCAGTACTTC. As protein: CATSLTVGADQETQYF.

The CDR3 reads CASIGGARSDTQYF. Here the CDR3 DNA reads TGTGCCAGCATTGGGGGCGCTCGATCAGATACGCAGTATTTT. This chain joins TRBV6-5 and TRBJ2-3, with D possibly matching TRBD1 (6 bases). V was pared by 7 bases and J by 4 bases, with 15 bases between. The germline gives CDR1 MNHEY, CDR2 SVGAGI. The CDR3 length is 14 residues.

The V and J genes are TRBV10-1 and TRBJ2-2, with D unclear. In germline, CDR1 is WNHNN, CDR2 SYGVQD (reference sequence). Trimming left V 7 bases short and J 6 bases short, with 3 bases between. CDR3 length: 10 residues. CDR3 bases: TGCGCCAGCACCGCCGGGGAGCTGTTTTTT. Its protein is CASTAGELFF.

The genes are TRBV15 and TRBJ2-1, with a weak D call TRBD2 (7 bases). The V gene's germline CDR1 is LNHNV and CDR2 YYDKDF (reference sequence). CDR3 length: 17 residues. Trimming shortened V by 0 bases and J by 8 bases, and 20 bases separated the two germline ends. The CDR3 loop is CATSRDLGGIGGDEQFF. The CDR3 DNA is TGTGCCACCAGCAGAGATCTAGGGGGGATAGGGGGGGATGAGCAGTTCTTC.

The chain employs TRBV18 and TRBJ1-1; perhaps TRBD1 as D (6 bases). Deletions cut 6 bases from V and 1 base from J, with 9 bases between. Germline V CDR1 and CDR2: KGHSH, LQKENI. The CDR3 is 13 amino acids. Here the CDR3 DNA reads TGTGCCAGCTCCCGGACAGCGAACACTGAAGCTTTCTTT. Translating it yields CASSRTANTEAFF.

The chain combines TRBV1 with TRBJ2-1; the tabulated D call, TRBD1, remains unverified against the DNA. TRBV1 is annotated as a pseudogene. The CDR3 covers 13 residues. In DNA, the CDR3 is TGCACCAGCAGCCTGGACAGTCGTTGTGAGCAGTTCTTC. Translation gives CTSSLDSRCEQFF.

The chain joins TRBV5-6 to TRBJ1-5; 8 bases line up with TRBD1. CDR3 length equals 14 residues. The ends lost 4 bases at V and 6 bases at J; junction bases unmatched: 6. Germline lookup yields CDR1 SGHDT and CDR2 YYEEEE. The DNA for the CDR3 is TGTGCCAGCAGCCCGCAGGGGGCGCGTCAGCCCCAGCATTTT. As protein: CASSPQGARQPQHF.

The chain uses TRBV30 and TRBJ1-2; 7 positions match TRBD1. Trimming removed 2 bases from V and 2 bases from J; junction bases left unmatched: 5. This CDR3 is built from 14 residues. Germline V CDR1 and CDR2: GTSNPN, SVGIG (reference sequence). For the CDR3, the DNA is TGTGCCTGGAGTTTCCACAGGGGAAACTATGGCTACACCTTC. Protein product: CAWSFHRGNYGYTF.

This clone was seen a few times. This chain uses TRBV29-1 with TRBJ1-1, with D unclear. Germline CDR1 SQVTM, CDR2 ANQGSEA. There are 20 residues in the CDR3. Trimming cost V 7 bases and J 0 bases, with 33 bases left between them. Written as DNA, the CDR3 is TGCAGCGCCGATATGAAAGTGGTAAGAAGGAGGGTAGAAATGAACACTGAAGCTTTCTTT. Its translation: CSADMKVVRRRVEMNTEAFF.

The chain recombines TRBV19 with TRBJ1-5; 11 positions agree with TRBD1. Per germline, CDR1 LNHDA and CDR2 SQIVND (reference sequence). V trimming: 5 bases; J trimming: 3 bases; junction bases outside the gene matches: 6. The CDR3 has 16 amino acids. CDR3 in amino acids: CASSFRTGGHNQPQHF. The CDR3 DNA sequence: TGTGCCAGTAGTTTCAGGACAGGGGGCCACAATCAGCCCCAGCATTTT.

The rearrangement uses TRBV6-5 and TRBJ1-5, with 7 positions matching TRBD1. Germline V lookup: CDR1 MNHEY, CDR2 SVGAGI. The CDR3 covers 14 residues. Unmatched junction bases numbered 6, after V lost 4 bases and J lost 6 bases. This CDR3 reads CASSLNRGSQPQHF. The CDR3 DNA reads TGTGCCAGCAGTTTAAACAGGGGAAGTCAGCCCCAGCATTTT.

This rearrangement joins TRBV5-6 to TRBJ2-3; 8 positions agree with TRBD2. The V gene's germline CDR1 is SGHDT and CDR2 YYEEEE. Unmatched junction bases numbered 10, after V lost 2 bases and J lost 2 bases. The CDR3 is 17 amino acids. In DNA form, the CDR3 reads TGTGCCAGCAGCTTCTATCGAGGACTAGCTTCCACAGATACGCAGTATTTT. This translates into CASSFYRGLASTDTQYF.

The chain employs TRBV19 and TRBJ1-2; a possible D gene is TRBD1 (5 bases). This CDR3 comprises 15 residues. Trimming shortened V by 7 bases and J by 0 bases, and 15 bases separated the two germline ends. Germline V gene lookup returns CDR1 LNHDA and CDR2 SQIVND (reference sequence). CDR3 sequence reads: CASTVLGPSNYGYTF. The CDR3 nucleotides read TGTGCCAGTACCGTGTTGGGGCCCTCTAACTATGGCTACACCTTC.

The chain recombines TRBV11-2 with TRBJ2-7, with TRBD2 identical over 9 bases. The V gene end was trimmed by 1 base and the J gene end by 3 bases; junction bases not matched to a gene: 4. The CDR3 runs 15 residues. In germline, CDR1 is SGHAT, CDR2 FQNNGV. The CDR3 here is CASSLGLAVIYEQYF. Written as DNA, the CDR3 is TGTGCCAGCAGCTTAGGACTAGCGGTAATCTACGAGCAGTACTTC.

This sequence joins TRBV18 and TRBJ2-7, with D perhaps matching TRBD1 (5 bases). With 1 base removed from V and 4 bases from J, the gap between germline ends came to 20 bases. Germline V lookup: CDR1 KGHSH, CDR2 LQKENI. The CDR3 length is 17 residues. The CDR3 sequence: CASSPLVSVGASYEQYF. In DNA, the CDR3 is TGTGCCAGCTCACCACTTGTATCGGTAGGGGCGAGTTACGAGCAGTACTTC.

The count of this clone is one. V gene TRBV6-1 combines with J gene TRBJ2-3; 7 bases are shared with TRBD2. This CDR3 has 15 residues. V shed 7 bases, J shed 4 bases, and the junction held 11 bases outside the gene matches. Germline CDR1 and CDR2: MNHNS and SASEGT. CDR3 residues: CASKPGGRGADTQYF. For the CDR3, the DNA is TGTGCCAGCAAACCCGGCGGGAGAGGGGCAGATACGCAGTATTTT.

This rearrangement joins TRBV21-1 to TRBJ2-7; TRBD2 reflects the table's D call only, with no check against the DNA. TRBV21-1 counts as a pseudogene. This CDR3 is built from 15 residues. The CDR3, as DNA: TGTGCCAGCAGTAACCTAGCGGGAATATCATGCGAGCAGTACTTC. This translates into CASSNLAGISCEQYF.

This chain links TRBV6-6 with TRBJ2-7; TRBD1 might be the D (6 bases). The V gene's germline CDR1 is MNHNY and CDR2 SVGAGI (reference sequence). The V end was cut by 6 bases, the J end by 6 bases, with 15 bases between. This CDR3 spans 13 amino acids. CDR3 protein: CASRRQVEGEQYF. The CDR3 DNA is TGTGCCAGCAGGAGACAGGTAGAAGGCGAGCAGTACTTC.

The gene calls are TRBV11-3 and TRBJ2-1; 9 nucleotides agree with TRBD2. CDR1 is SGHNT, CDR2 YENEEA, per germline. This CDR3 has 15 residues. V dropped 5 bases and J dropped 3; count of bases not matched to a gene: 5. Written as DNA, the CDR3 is TGTGCCAGCAGCCCCCAAGCGGGGGGCTACAATGAGCAGTTCTTC. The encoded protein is CASSPQAGGYNEQFF.

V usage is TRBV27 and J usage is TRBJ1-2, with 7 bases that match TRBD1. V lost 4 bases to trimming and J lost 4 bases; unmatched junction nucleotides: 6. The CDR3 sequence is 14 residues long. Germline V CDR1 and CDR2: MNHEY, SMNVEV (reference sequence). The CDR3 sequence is CASSSDRDSYGYTF. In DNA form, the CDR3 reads TGTGCCAGCAGTTCGGACCGGGACAGCTATGGCTACACCTTC.